This entry describes one T cell receptor beta chain. This record comes from a study of monozygotic twins with inflammatory bowel disease. TCRdb re-called the 5' RACE reads and gives one entry per CDR3 protein, without DNA. This sample's table reports over 150,000 distinct CDR3 sequences. In germline, CDR1 is KGHDR, CDR2 SFDVKD. The CDR3 is 13 amino acids. The chain joins TRBV24-1 to TRBJ2-5; TCRdb's D call of TRBD1 is untestable without DNA. The receptor's source is a human donor with ulcerative colitis or Crohn's disease, or a healthy co-twin of an affected twin (not recorded which). Sequences were obtained from blood. This CDR3 is CATSDSPWRTQYF.